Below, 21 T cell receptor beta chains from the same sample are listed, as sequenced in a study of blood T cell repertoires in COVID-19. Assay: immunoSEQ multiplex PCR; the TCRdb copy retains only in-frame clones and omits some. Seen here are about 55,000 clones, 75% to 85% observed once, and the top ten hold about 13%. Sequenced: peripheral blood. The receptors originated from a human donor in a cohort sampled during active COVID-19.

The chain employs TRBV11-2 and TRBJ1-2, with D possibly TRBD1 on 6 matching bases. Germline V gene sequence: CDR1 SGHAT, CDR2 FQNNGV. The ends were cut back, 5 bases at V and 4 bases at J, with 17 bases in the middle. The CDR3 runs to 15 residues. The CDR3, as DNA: TGTGCCAGCAGCCCGACCCTACAGGGTACCTATGGCTACACCTTC. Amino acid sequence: CASSPTLQGTYGYTF.

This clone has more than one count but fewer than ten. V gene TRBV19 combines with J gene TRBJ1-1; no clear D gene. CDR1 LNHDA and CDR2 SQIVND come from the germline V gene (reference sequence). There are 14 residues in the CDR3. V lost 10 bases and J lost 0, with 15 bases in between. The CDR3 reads CATHSSRMNTEAFF. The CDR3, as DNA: TGTGCCACCCATAGTTCGAGGATGAACACTGAAGCTTTCTTT.

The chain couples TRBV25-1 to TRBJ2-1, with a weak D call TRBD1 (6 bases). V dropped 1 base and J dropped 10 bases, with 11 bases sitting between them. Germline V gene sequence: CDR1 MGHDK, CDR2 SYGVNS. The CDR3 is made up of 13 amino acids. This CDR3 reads CASSEWRQDEQFF. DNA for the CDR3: TGTGCCAGCAGTGAATGGAGACAGGACGAGCAGTTCTTC.

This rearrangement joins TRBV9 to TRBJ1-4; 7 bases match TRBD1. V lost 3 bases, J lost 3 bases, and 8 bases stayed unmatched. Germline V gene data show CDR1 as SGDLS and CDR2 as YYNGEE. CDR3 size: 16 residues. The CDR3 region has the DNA TGTGCCAGCAGCGCCATTACAGGGGCGGCTAATGAAAAACTGTTTTTT. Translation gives CASSAITGAANEKLFF. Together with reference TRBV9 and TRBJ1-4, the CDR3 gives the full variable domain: DSGVTQTPKHLITATGQRVTLRCSPRSGDLSVYWYQQSLDQGLQFLIQYYNGEERAKGNILERFSAQQFPDLHSELNLSSLELGDSALYFCASSAITGAANEKLFFGSGTQLSVL.

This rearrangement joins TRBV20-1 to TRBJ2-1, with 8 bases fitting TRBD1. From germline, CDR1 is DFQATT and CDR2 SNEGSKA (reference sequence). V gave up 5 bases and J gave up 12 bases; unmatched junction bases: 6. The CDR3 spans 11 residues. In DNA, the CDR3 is TGCAGTGCTCCTGCGACAGGGGTGCAGTTCTTC. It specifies CSAPATGVQFF.

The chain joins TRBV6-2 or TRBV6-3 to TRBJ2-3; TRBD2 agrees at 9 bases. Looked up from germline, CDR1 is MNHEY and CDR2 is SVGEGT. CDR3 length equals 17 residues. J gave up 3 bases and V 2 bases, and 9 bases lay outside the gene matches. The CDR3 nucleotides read TGTGCCAGCAGTTACCCTCTAGCGGGAAAAATTACAGATACGCAGTATTTT. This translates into CASSYPLAGKITDTQYF.

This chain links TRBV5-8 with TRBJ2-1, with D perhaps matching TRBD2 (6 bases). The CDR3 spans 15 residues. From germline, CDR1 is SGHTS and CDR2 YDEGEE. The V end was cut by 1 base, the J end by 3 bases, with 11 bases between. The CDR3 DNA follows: TGTGCCAGCAGCTTGATGGGGAGGAGCTACAATGAGCAGTTCTTC. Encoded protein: CASSLMGRSYNEQFF.

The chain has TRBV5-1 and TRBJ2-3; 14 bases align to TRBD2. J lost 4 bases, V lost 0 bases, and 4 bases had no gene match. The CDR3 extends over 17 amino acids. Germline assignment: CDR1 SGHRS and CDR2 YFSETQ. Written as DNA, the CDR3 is TGCGCCAGCAGCTTGGGGACTAGCGGGAGGAGGGCAGATACGCAGTATTTT. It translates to CASSLGTSGRRADTQYF.

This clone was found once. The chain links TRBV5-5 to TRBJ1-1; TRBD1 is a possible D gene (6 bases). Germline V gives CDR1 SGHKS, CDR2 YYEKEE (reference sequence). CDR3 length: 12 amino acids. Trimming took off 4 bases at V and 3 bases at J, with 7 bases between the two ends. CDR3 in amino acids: CASSPGDTEAFF. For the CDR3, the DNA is TGTGCCAGCAGCCCAGGGGACACTGAAGCTTTCTTT.

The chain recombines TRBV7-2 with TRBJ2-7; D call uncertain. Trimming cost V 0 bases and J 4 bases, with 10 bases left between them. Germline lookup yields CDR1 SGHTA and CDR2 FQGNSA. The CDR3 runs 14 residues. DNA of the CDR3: TGTGCCAGCAGCTTAGCTGCCGCGAGTTACGAGCAGTACTTC. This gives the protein CASSLAAASYEQYF.

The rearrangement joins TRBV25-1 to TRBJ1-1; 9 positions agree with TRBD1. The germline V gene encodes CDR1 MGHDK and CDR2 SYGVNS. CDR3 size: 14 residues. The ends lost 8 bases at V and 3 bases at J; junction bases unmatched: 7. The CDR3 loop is CASGGQGRDTEAFF. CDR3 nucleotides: TGTGCCAGCGGGGGACAGGGTCGAGACACTGAAGCTTTCTTT.

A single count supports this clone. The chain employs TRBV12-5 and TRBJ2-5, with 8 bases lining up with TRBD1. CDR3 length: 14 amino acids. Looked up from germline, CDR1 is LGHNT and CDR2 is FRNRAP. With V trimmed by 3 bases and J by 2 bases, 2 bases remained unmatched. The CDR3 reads CASGLGTGQETQYF. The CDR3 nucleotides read TGTGCTAGTGGTTTAGGGACAGGACAAGAGACCCAGTACTTC.

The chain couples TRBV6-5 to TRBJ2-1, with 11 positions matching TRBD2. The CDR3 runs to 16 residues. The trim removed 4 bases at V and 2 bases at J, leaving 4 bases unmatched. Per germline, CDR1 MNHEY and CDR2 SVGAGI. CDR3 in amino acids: CASSSRLAGPYNEQFF. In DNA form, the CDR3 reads TGTGCCAGCAGTTCCCGACTAGCGGGACCCTACAATGAGCAGTTCTTC.

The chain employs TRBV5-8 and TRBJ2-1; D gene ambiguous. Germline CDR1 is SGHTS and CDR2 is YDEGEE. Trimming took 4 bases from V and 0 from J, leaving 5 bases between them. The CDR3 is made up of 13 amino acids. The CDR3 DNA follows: TGTGCCAGCAGCCGTGTCTCCTACAATGAGCAGTTCTTC. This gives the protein CASSRVSYNEQFF.

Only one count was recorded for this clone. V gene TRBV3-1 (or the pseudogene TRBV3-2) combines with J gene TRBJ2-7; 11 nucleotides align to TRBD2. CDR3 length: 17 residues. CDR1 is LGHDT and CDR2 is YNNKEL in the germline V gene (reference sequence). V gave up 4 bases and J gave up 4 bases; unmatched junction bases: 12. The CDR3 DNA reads TGTGCCAGCAGCCCCCCCGGCAGACTAGCGGGATGGTACGAGCAGTACTTC. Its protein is CASSPPGRLAGWYEQYF.

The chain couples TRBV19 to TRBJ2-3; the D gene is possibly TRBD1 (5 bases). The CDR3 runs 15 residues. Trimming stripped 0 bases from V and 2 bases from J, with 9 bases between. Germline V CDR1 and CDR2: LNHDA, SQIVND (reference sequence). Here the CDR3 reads CASSIDLQVTDTQYF. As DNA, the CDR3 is TGTGCCAGTAGTATAGATCTACAGGTCACAGATACGCAGTATTTT. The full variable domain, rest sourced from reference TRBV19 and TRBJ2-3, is DGGITQSPKYLFRKEGQNVTLSCEQNLNHDAMYWYRQDPGQGLRLIYYSQIVNDFQKGDIAEGYSVSREKKESFPLTVTSAQKNPTAFYLCASSIDLQVTDTQYFGPGTRLTVL.

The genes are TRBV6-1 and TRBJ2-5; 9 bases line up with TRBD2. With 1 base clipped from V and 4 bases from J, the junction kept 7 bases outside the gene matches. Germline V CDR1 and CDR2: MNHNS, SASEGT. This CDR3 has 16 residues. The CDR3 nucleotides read TGTGCCAGCAGTGAAGGGGGTAGCGGGAGAGGAGAGACCCAGTACTTC. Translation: CASSEGGSGRGETQYF.

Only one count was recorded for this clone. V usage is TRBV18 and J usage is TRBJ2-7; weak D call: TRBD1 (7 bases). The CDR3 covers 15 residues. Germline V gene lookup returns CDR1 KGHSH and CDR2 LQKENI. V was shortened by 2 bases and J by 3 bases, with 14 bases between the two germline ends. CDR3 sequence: CASSPGGTAVYEQYF. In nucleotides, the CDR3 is TGTGCCAGCTCACCAGGAGGGACAGCCGTCTACGAGCAGTACTTC.

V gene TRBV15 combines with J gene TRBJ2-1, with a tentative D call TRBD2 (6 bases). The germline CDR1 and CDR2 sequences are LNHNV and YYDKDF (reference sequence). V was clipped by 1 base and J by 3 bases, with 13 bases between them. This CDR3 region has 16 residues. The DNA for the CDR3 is TGTGCCACCAGCAGAGGAGCGGGCGGACTCTACAATGAGCAGTTCTTC. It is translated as CATSRGAGGLYNEQFF.

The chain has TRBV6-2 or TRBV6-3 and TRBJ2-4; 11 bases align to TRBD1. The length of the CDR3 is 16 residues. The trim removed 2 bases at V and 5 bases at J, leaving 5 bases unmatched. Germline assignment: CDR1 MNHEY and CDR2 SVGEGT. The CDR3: CASSYPKDRGQNIQYF. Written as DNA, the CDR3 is TGTGCCAGCAGTTACCCTAAGGACAGGGGGCAAAACATTCAGTACTTC.

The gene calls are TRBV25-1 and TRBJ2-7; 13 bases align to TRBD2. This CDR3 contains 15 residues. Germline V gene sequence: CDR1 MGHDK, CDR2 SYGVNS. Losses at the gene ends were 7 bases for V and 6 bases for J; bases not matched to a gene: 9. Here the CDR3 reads CASTPRTSGSTEQYF. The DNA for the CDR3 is TGTGCCAGCACCCCCAGGACTAGCGGGAGTACCGAGCAGTACTTC.